These 28 T cell receptor beta chains originate from one sample sequenced in a study of regulatory T cells in long-lasting Graves disease. Combining iRepertoire HTBI primers with Arm-PCR of CDR3 regions, the authors built TCR beta libraries. MiXCR, run by TCRdb on the multiplex PCR reads, gives a single entry per CDR3 protein. The sample shows about 400,000 distinct CDR3 sequences, 20% of them seen only once. Time point described: persistent/refractory GD, antithyroid drugs over 5 years with positive TRAb. PBMC-derived RNA was used for the TCR library. The specimen was peripheral blood mononuclear cells (PBMCs), collected when the disease was refractory, from a patient treated with antithyroid drugs. The receptors originated from a female donor with Graves disease.

This chain joins TRBV27 and TRBJ2-2; D is ambiguous. The CDR3 has 11 amino acids. V shed 6 bases and J shed 6 bases, with 5 bases lying between them. Germline V gene lookup returns CDR1 MNHEY and CDR2 SMNVEV (reference sequence). The CDR3 DNA reads as TGTGCCAGCAGGGCCGCCGGGGAGCTGTTTTTT. It yields the protein CASRAAGELFF.

In its sample, this clonotype was seen many times. The V call is TRBV7-3, the J call TRBJ2-5; the D gene could be TRBD1 or TRBD2 (5 bases each). Trimming left V 1 base short and J 5 bases short, with 11 bases between. Germline loops: CDR1 SGHTA, CDR2 FQGTGA. The CDR3 consists of 14 residues. The CDR3 spells CASSLMGAGETQYF. CDR3 nucleotide sequence: TGTGCCAGCAGCTTAATGGGAGCAGGGGAGACCCAGTACTTC. Full variable domain (rest looked up from reference TRBV7-3 and TRBJ2-5): GAGVSQTPSNKVTEKGKYVELRCDPISGHTALYWYRQSLGQGPEFLIYFQGTGAADDSGLPNDRFFAVRPEGSVSTLKIQRTERGDSAVYLCASSLMGAGETQYFGPGTRLLVL.

This chain connects TRBV12-3 or TRBV12-4 to TRBJ2-2, with D possibly being TRBD1 (5 bases). CDR3 length: 16 amino acids. V was trimmed by 2 bases and J by 0 bases, leaving 10 bases between them. In DNA form, the CDR3 reads TGTGCCAGCAGTTTACAGGACAACCCGAACACCGGGGAGCTGTTTTTT. Its translation is CASSLQDNPNTGELFF.

The gene calls are TRBV4-1 and TRBJ2-7, with 10 bases aligning to TRBD1. In germline, CDR1 is MGHRA, CDR2 YSYEKL. V shed 0 bases, J shed 5 bases, and the junction held 7 bases outside the gene matches. The CDR3 is 16 amino acids. In nucleotides, the CDR3 is TGCGCCAGCAGCCAAGAGGGACAGGGGATTAAGCACGAGCAGTACTTC. Protein sequence: CASSQEGQGIKHEQYF.

This clonotype was recorded at least ten times. The chain recombines TRBV12-3 or TRBV12-4 with TRBJ2-5; a weak D match, TRBD2 (6 bases). Trimming cost V 5 bases and J 7 bases, with 20 bases left between them. This CDR3 has 15 residues. The CDR3 reads CASSPGGGSLVTQYF. CDR3 sequence (DNA): TGTGCCAGCAGTCCCGGGGGAGGTAGCTTGGTGACCCAGTACTTC.

In this sample, this clonotype turned up many times. This rearrangement joins TRBV30 to TRBJ1-1; no clear D. V was pared by 4 bases and J by 0 bases, with 9 bases between. The CDR3 consists of 13 residues. Germline lookup yields CDR1 GTSNPN and CDR2 SVGIG (reference sequence). The DNA for the CDR3 is TGTGCCTGGACGATACTAATGAACACTGAAGCTTTCTTT. Its translation is CAWTILMNTEAFF.

Ten or more counts support this clonotype. The rearrangement links TRBV28 to TRBJ1-1; perhaps TRBD1 as D (6 bases). Trimming pared 10 bases from V and 3 bases from J, leaving 15 bases between. Germline loops: CDR1 MDHEN, CDR2 SYDVKM. This CDR3 is built from 13 residues. Written as DNA, the CDR3 is TGTGCCACCGCGGGGGCGTTGGACACTGAAGCTTTCTTT. This translates into CATAGALDTEAFF.

This clonotype has at least ten counts. The V call is TRBV2, the J call TRBJ2-7, with D unclear. V lost 4 bases to trimming and J lost 3 bases, with 13 bases between them. Germline CDR1 and CDR2: SNHLY and FYNNEI. This CDR3 region has 14 residues. CDR3 loop: CASSVNSEFYEQYF. The CDR3 bases are TGTGCCAGCAGTGTGAACTCAGAGTTCTACGAGCAGTACTTC. Full variable domain (missing parts from reference TRBV2 and TRBJ2-7): EPEVTQTPSHQVTQMGQEVILRCVPISNHLYFYWYRQILGQKVEFLVSFYNNEISEKSEIFDDQFSVERPDGSNFTLKIRSTKLEDSAMYFCASSVNSEFYEQYFGPGTRLTVT.

The sample holds many counts of this clonotype. The chain has TRBV30 and TRBJ1-2; 9 bases are a match to TRBD1. Germline V gene sequence: CDR1 GTSNPN, CDR2 SVGIG (reference sequence). Germline trimming cut 8 bases from V and 8 bases from J; bases unmatched to any gene: 6. The CDR3 has 11 residues. CDR3 sequence reads: CARQGGRGYTF. The CDR3 DNA follows: TGTGCCAGACAGGGGGGGCGAGGCTACACCTTC.

The chain joins TRBV27 to TRBJ2-1; 9 bases align to TRBD2. The junction had 4 bases not matched to a gene; V was cut back by 7 bases and J by 0 bases. Germline values: CDR1 MNHEY, CDR2 SMNVEV (reference sequence). This CDR3 comprises 15 residues. CDR3 nucleotides: TGTGCCAGCAAGGATAGCGGGAGCTCCTACAATGAGCAGTTCTTC. This gives the protein CASKDSGSSYNEQFF.

This clonotype was detected ten times or more. This chain connects TRBV12-3 or TRBV12-4 to TRBJ2-2; the match to TRBD1 covers 7 bases. Germline trimming cut 6 bases from V and 1 base from J; bases unmatched to any gene: 5. This CDR3 spans 15 amino acids. CDR3 DNA: TGTGCCAGCAGGGCCCACAGGGGGAACACCGGGGAGCTGTTTTTT. It specifies CASRAHRGNTGELFF.

This clonotype occurred many times. CDR3 in DNA: TGTGCCAGCAGTTACTCCTCGACTGGTCCCTACGAGCAGTACTTC. Translating it yields CASSYSSTGPYEQYF. The chain combines TRBV6-2 or TRBV6-3 with TRBJ2-7, with no clear D. The CDR3 totals 15 residues. In germline, CDR1 is MNHEY, CDR2 SVGEGT. The V and J ends lost 0 bases and 2 bases respectively, with 11 bases between them.

This clonotype was recorded many times. V usage is TRBV20-1 and J usage is TRBJ2-7, with TRBD1 matching over 8 bases. Trimming removed 1 base from V and 4 bases from J; junction bases left unmatched: 12. The germline CDR1 and CDR2 sequences are DFQATT and SNEGSKA (reference sequence). The CDR3 totals 16 residues. The CDR3 here is CSARVPSDRALYEQYF. In nucleotides, the CDR3 is TGCAGTGCTAGAGTTCCCTCGGACAGGGCGTTGTACGAGCAGTACTTC.

This clonotype occurred many times. The chain combines TRBV7-9 with TRBJ1-1; D gene ambiguous. Trimming shortened V by 3 bases and J by 4 bases, and 6 bases separated the two germline ends. The CDR3 spans 12 residues. Germline values: CDR1 SEHNR, CDR2 FQNEAQ (reference sequence). The CDR3 region has the DNA TGTGCCAGCAGCTTCTTGGGCACTGAAGCTTTCTTT. The encoded protein is CASSFLGTEAFF.

The chain is built from TRBV6-4 and TRBJ2-2; 10 bases agree with TRBD1. V shed 9 bases, J shed 6 bases, and the junction held 7 bases outside the gene matches. The germline CDR1 and CDR2 sequences are MRHNA and SNTAGT. The CDR3 has 14 residues. As DNA, the CDR3 is TGTGCCAGGAGGACAGGGGGTTGGGCCGGGGAGCTGTTTTTT. Protein sequence: CARRTGGWAGELFF.

This clonotype was seen at least ten times. This chain uses TRBV27 with TRBJ1-1, with a possible D match to TRBD1 (6 bases). V was shortened by 7 bases and J by 1 base, with 16 bases between the two germline ends. CDR1 MNHEY and CDR2 SMNVEV come from the germline V gene (reference sequence). CDR3 length: 15 amino acids. The CDR3 protein is CASTLGAQGNTEAFF. CDR3 DNA: TGTGCCAGCACCTTGGGGGCCCAGGGGAACACTGAAGCTTTCTTT.

This clonotype was observed at least ten times. The chain is built from TRBV27 and TRBJ1-1; 9 nucleotides agree with TRBD1. This CDR3 region has 14 residues. Looked up from germline, CDR1 is MNHEY and CDR2 is SMNVEV (reference sequence). J was trimmed by 11 bases and V by 5 bases; bases with no gene match: 12. In DNA form, the CDR3 reads TGTGCCAGCAGTCCGTGGGACAGGGATTACCTGGCTTTCTTT. Protein: CASSPWDRDYLAFF.

J is TRBJ2-1 and V is TRBV5-6; no definite D call. The V gene's germline CDR1 is SGHDT and CDR2 YYEEEE. The CDR3 consists of 13 residues. Deletions cut 1 base from V and 9 bases from J, with 11 bases between. CDR3 in DNA: TGTGCCAGCAGCTTGAGTGGTACGGGTGAGCAGTTCTTC. It is translated as CASSLSGTGEQFF.

This clonotype appeared many times. The chain recombines TRBV7-9 with TRBJ2-7, with 11 bases identical to TRBD1. V gave up 1 base and J gave up 6 bases; unmatched junction bases: 5. This CDR3 is built from 15 residues. Germline CDR1 is SEHNR and CDR2 is FQNEAQ (reference sequence). The CDR3 spells CASSLGTGGLAEQYF. CDR3 sequence (DNA): TGTGCCAGCAGCTTAGGGACAGGGGGCTTGGCCGAGCAGTACTTC.

The V gene is TRBV19, the J gene TRBJ1-1; D might be TRBD1 (5 bases). The V end lost 0 bases, the J end lost 11 bases, and 19 bases lay between the germline ends. Germline values: CDR1 LNHDA, CDR2 SQIVND (reference sequence). The CDR3 consists of 15 residues. In DNA form, the CDR3 reads TGTGCCAGTAGTATAGAGGGACGGATAAACACTTGTGCTTTCTTT. It codes for CASSIEGRINTCAFF. Supplemented by reference TRBV19 and TRBJ1-1, the full variable domain reads DGGITQSPKYLFRKEGQNVTLSCEQNLNHDAMYWYRQDPGQGLRLIYYSQIVNDFQKGDIAEGYSVSREKKESFPLTVTSAQKNPTAFYLCASSIEGRINTCAFFGQGTRLTVV.

This clonotype was picked up many times. The V call is TRBV7-8, the J call TRBJ1-1; 7 bases match TRBD1. The CDR3 runs 14 residues. The germline CDR1 and CDR2 sequences are SGHVS and FQNEAQ. V gave up 2 bases and J gave up 3 bases; unmatched junction bases: 3. The CDR3 bases are TGTGCCAGCAGCTTATTTGACAGGGACACTGAAGCTTTCTTT. This encodes CASSLFDRDTEAFF.

This clonotype was seen a few times. The rearrangement uses TRBV28 and TRBJ2-1, with D possibly TRBD1 on 6 matching bases. Germline V gives CDR1 MDHEN, CDR2 SYDVKM. This CDR3 comprises 13 residues. Between the trimmed V and J ends, which lost 1 base and 7 bases, there was a span of 8 bases. Here the CDR3 DNA reads TGTGCCAGCAGTTTATCTCAGGGGAATGAGCAGTTCTTC. Protein sequence: CASSLSQGNEQFF.

This clonotype occurred a few times. The chain uses TRBV7-2 and TRBJ2-7; 11 bases map to TRBD1. CDR3 length: 15 residues. In germline, CDR1 is SGHTA, CDR2 FQGNSA. The J segment lost 6 bases and the V segment lost 5 bases, leaving 9 bases of the junction unmatched. This chain's CDR3 is CASSPTAGTGGEQYF. In DNA form, the CDR3 reads TGTGCCAGCAGCCCAACTGCAGGGACAGGGGGCGAGCAGTACTTC.

This chain connects TRBV19 to TRBJ2-7, with D perhaps TRBD1 or TRBD2 (5 bases each). Germline V gene sequence: CDR1 LNHDA, CDR2 SQIVND (reference sequence). CDR3 length equals 14 residues. With 5 bases removed from V and 2 bases from J, the gap between germline ends came to 13 bases. In DNA form, the CDR3 reads TGTGCCAGTAGTGTGGGACGGGTCCCCTACGAGCAGTACTTC. This translates into CASSVGRVPYEQYF.

This clonotype was seen more than once but under ten times. The chain uses TRBV11-2 and TRBJ1-6; D is unresolved. The V end was cut by 1 base, the J end by 10 bases, with 14 bases between. The CDR3 has 15 amino acids. CDR1 SGHAT and CDR2 FQNNGV come from the germline V gene. For the CDR3, the DNA is TGTGCCAGCAGCTTAGGCATCCAACCGTCGTCACCCCTCCACTTT. Translated: CASSLGIQPSSPLHF.

This clonotype showed up many times. The chain carries TRBV7-8 and TRBJ2-7; D unclear. The germline V and J ends were trimmed by 6 bases and 2 bases, with 17 bases remaining between them. The CDR3 consists of 15 residues. Looked up from germline, CDR1 is SGHVS and CDR2 is FQNEAQ. Here the CDR3 reads CASSRTAAVAYEQYF. CDR3 nucleotides: TGTGCCAGCAGTAGAACGGCTGCTGTAGCCTACGAGCAGTACTTC. The full variable domain, completed using reference TRBV7-8 and TRBJ2-7, is GAGVSQSPRYKVAKRGQDVALRCDPISGHVSLFWYQQALGQGPEFLTYFQNEAQLDKSGLPSDRFFAERPEGSVSTLKIQRTQQEDSAVYLCASSRTAAVAYEQYFGPGTRLTVT.

This chain connects TRBV7-9 to TRBJ2-7, with 7 bases aligning to TRBD1. V lost 4 bases and J lost 5; bases outside the gene matches: 8. Germline V CDR1 and CDR2: SEHNR, FQNEAQ (reference sequence). The CDR3 is 14 residues long. The CDR3 DNA reads as TGTGCCAGCAGCTCAACCGGGACAGTTAACGAGCAGTACTTC. Translated: CASSSTGTVNEQYF.

This clonotype was seen at least ten times. The chain uses TRBV29-1 and TRBJ2-7; D remains ambiguous. This CDR3 comprises 12 residues. Trimming took off 5 bases at V and 1 base at J, with 9 bases between the two ends. Germline CDR1 is SQVTM and CDR2 is ANQGSEA. CDR3 nucleotides: TGCAGCGTTACGGACGGATCCTACGAGCAGTACTTC. This encodes CSVTDGSYEQYF.